This T cell receptor (beta chain) was sequenced in a study of blood T cells in healthy people across ages. The use of a sample-barcoded 5' primer and a J-beta primer mix characterized a second PCR of roughly 6 to 11 cycles. In TCRdb, the 5' RACE reads were re-called with MiXCR into one record per CDR3 protein. The sample lists nearly 800,000 distinct CDR3 sequences, roughly 25% occurring once. CDR1 and CDR2 (germline): SGHRS, YFSETQ. The CDR3 is 13 residues long. V lost 2 bases, J lost 13 bases, and 8 bases stayed unmatched. Separately, the same data were catalogued under a study of T cells of mothers and their children.

This TCR was recovered from a boy younger than 18 in good health. The rearrangement links TRBV5-1 to TRBJ2-1, with TRBD2 matching over 8 bases. Sequenced input: blood. The CDR3 region is CASSLQRETTQFF. The CDR3 coding sequence is TGCGCCAGCAGCTTACAGCGGGAGACCACCCAGTTCTTC.